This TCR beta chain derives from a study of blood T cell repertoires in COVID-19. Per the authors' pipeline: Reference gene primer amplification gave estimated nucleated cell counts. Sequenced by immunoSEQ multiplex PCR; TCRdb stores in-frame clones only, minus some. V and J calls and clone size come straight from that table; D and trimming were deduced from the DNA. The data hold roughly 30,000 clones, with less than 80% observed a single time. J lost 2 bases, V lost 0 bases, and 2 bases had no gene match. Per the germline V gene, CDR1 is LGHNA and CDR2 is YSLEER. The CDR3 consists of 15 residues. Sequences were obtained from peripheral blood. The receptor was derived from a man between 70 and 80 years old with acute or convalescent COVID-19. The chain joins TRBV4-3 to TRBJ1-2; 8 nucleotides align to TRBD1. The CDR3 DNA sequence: TGCGCCAGCAGCCAAGAGGGGACAGGAAACTATGGCTACACCTTC. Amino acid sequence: CASSQEGTGNYGYTF.